These 25 T cell receptor beta chains were sequenced from one sample in a study of cytomegalovirus exposure and HLA in healthy donors. Vbeta (60) and Jbeta (13) primers were used in the PCR. The method was immunoSEQ multiplex PCR; TCRdb's version includes in-frame clones alone and lacks a portion of them. Counted here are fewer than 200,000 clones, 81% occurring once; the ten biggest clones make up about 2%. The sequencing sample was made of PBMCs. These receptors were obtained from a woman in her 30s in good health and CMV-seronegative.

The rearrangement uses TRBV18 and TRBJ2-7, with a weak D call TRBD1 (6 bases). The CDR3 consists of 12 residues. Trimming took 3 bases from V and 5 from J, leaving 8 bases between them. Germline V CDR1 and CDR2: KGHSH, LQKENI. CDR3 sequence reads: CASSPTGNEQYF. The CDR3 bases are TGTGCCAGCTCACCTACAGGGAACGAGCAGTACTTC.

V is TRBV4-1 and J is TRBJ2-7; 10 bases map to TRBD2. Germline V gene sequence: CDR1 MGHRA, CDR2 YSYEKL. Trimming took 0 bases from V and 3 from J; bases not matched to a gene: 11. The CDR3 loop spans 18 amino acids. In nucleotides, the CDR3 is TGCGCCAGCAGCCAAGACGGGCTAGCGGGGGTCCTCTTCTACGAGCAGTACTTC. It codes for CASSQDGLAGVLFYEQYF.

The V gene is TRBV4-3, the J gene TRBJ2-3; 8 bases are a match to TRBD2. CDR3 size: 18 residues. V gave up 0 bases and J gave up 4 bases; unmatched junction bases: 12. CDR1 LGHNA and CDR2 YSLEER come from the germline V gene. For the CDR3, the DNA is TGCGCCAGCAGCCAAGACCGGGGGGGGGCTTTTATTGCAGATACGCAGTATTTT. Its protein product is CASSQDRGGAFIADTQYF.

J is TRBJ2-3 and V is TRBV6-1, with 8 bases fitting TRBD1. Germline V gives CDR1 MNHNS, CDR2 SASEGT. V trimming: 5 bases; J trimming: 0 bases; junction bases outside the gene matches: 4. This CDR3 region has 15 residues. CDR3 loop: CASSSTGGSTDTQYF. The CDR3 DNA is TGTGCCAGCAGTTCAACAGGGGGTAGCACAGATACGCAGTATTTT.

This chain joins TRBV6-1 and TRBJ2-7; tentative D call: TRBD1 (6 bases). Trimming took off 6 bases at V and 2 bases at J, with 17 bases between the two ends. The CDR3 extends over 15 amino acids. Looked up from germline, CDR1 is MNHNS and CDR2 is SASEGT. The DNA of the CDR3 is TGTGCCAGCAGGGCTGACAGGTCAAGCACCTACGAGCAGTACTTC. Protein: CASRADRSSTYEQYF.

The V gene is TRBV10-2, the J gene TRBJ2-7, with TRBD2 matching over 14 bases. With 3 bases clipped from V and 7 bases from J, the junction kept 5 bases outside the gene matches. CDR3 length: 15 amino acids. CDR1 is WSHSY, CDR2 SAAADI, per germline. The CDR3 reads CASSDEGTSGSEQYF. The CDR3 nucleotides are TGCGCCAGCAGTGATGAGGGGACTAGCGGGAGTGAGCAGTACTTC.

The rearrangement links TRBV7-8 to TRBJ1-4, with 8 positions matching TRBD1. CDR1 and CDR2 from the germline V gene are SGHVS and FQNEAQ. J was trimmed by 8 bases and V by 4 bases; bases with no gene match: 9. CDR3 length: 15 residues. The CDR3 coding sequence is TGTGCCAGCAGCTCGGCAGGGGGCGCGACGGAAAAACTGTTTTTT. The encoded protein is CASSSAGGATEKLFF. Together with reference TRBV7-8 and TRBJ1-4, the CDR3 gives the full variable domain: GAGVSQSPRYKVAKRGQDVALRCDPISGHVSLFWYQQALGQGPEFLTYFQNEAQLDKSGLPSDRFFAERPEGSVSTLKIQRTQQEDSAVYLCASSSAGGATEKLFFGSGTQLSVL.

V gene TRBV5-1 combines with J gene TRBJ2-7; D perhaps matches TRBD1 (6 bases). CDR3 length equals 14 residues. Germline V gene sequence: CDR1 SGHRS, CDR2 YFSETQ. Trimming shortened V by 6 bases and J by 3 bases, and 16 bases separated the two germline ends. The CDR3 loop reads CASTIGQTSYEQYF. The CDR3 DNA sequence: TGCGCCAGCACGATCGGACAGACGAGCTACGAGCAGTACTTC.

The chain couples TRBV7-2 to TRBJ1-1, with 8 bases lining up with TRBD1. V gave up 4 bases and J gave up 11 bases; unmatched junction bases: 6. The CDR3 covers 12 residues. CDR1 SGHTA and CDR2 FQGNSA come from the germline V gene. CDR3 coding DNA: TGTGCCAGCAGCTCCAGGGGGCCCGGGGCTTTCTTT. Translating gives CASSSRGPGAFF.

The chain couples TRBV10-3 to TRBJ1-2; D remains unclear. The CDR3 length is 11 residues. Germline V lookup: CDR1 ENHRY, CDR2 SYGVKD. V lost 0 bases, J lost 8 bases, and 4 bases lay in between. This chain's CDR3 is CAISESTGYTF. The CDR3 DNA follows: TGTGCCATCAGTGAGTCGACAGGCTACACCTTC.

V gene TRBV7-6 combines with J gene TRBJ2-7, with 12 bases fitting TRBD1. V trimming: 6 bases; J trimming: 6 bases; junction bases outside the gene matches: 12. The CDR3 runs 16 residues. CDR1 is SGHVS and CDR2 is FNYEAQ in the germline V gene. The CDR3 DNA reads as TGTGCCAGCAGTCCCGACCGGGACAGGGGGCGGGCCGAGCAGTACTTC. Encoded protein: CASSPDRDRGRAEQYF.

The chain couples TRBV27 to TRBJ1-1; TRBD1 is a possible D gene (6 bases). The CDR3 has 14 amino acids. Deletions cut 7 bases from V and 5 bases from J, with 17 bases between. Germline loops: CDR1 MNHEY, CDR2 SMNVEV (reference sequence). This chain's CDR3 is CASMNYREWTEAFF. CDR3 coding DNA: TGTGCCAGCATGAACTACAGGGAATGGACTGAAGCTTTCTTT.

This chain links TRBV9 with TRBJ1-1; TRBD1 matches at 9 bases. Germline V gene lookup returns CDR1 SGDLS and CDR2 YYNGEE. V lost 3 bases and J lost 4; bases outside the gene matches: 7. This CDR3 is 15 amino acids long. CDR3 sequence: CASSAPTGGGTEAFF. In nucleotides, the CDR3 is TGTGCCAGCAGCGCTCCTACAGGGGGCGGCACTGAAGCTTTCTTT.

The chain combines TRBV27 with TRBJ1-1; TRBD1 matches at 11 bases. V shed 5 bases, J shed 4 bases, and the junction held 3 bases outside the gene matches. This CDR3 contains 14 residues. Germline lookup yields CDR1 MNHEY and CDR2 SMNVEV (reference sequence). The chain's CDR3 is CASSTGTGGTEAFF. DNA for the CDR3: TGTGCCAGCAGTACCGGGACAGGGGGCACTGAAGCTTTCTTT.

This clone was seen a handful of times. The V and J genes are TRBV5-1 and TRBJ2-5, with 7 nucleotides matching TRBD2. Germline loops: CDR1 SGHRS, CDR2 YFSETQ. The CDR3 is made up of 14 amino acids. V dropped 4 bases and J dropped 1; count of bases not matched to a gene: 4. CDR3 region: CASSPGGGQETQYF. The CDR3 DNA is TGCGCCAGCAGCCCTGGGGGGGGCCAAGAGACCCAGTACTTC.

The chain employs TRBV7-2 and TRBJ2-3, with 7 bases lining up with TRBD1. The germline V gene has CDR1 SGHTA and CDR2 FQGNSA. The CDR3 has 13 amino acids. Trimming cost V 7 bases and J 4 bases; bases outside gene matches: 5. The CDR3 region is CASIDRVADTQYF. In DNA, the CDR3 is TGTGCCAGCATAGACAGGGTTGCAGATACGCAGTATTTT.

The chain combines TRBV27 with TRBJ2-7; D call uncertain. Trimming took off 6 bases at V and 2 bases at J, with 11 bases between the two ends. CDR3 length equals 13 residues. Germline-derived CDR1 and CDR2 are MNHEY and SMNVEV (reference sequence). In DNA, the CDR3 is TGTGCCAGCAGCGTTGGGCCCGCCTACGAGCAGTACTTC. It is translated as CASSVGPAYEQYF.

This clone occurred once. The V gene is TRBV7-2, the J gene TRBJ2-7, with D perhaps TRBD2 (6 bases). CDR1 is SGHTA and CDR2 is FQGNSA in the germline V gene. The CDR3 has 13 residues. Trimming took 3 bases from V and 7 from J, leaving 13 bases between them. CDR3 DNA: TGTGCCAGCAGCTTTGGTCTGGGGGGAGAGCAGTACTTC. It codes for CASSFGLGGEQYF.

About this clone: Other nucleotide sequences from this sample produce the same CDR3. The chain recombines TRBV7-2 with TRBJ2-7; TRBD2 matches at 9 bases. J lost 0 bases, V lost 3 bases, and 0 bases had no gene match. CDR1 is SGHTA, CDR2 FQGNSA, per germline. This CDR3 spans 14 amino acids. CDR3 DNA: TGTGCCAGCAGCTTGACTAGCGGCTCCTACGAGCAGTACTTC. Translated: CASSLTSGSYEQYF.

This clone appeared a few times. The gene calls are TRBV13 and TRBJ2-2, with D perhaps matching TRBD1 (6 bases). This CDR3 comprises 14 residues. Trimming removed 5 bases at V and 4 bases at J, with 11 bases between. Germline lookup yields CDR1 PRHDT and CDR2 FYEKMQ (reference sequence). Here the CDR3 reads CASSPRGFTGELFF. CDR3 coding DNA: TGTGCCAGCAGCCCCAGGGGTTTCACCGGGGAGCTGTTTTTT.

In its sample, this clone was seen a few times. This chain links TRBV4-3 with TRBJ2-1; no firm D call. CDR3 length: 16 amino acids. V was trimmed by 0 bases and J by 4 bases, leaving 13 bases between them. The germline CDR1 and CDR2 sequences are LGHNA and YSLEER. This CDR3 reads CASSQDQVNRYNEQFF. The CDR3 DNA reads TGCGCCAGCAGCCAAGATCAGGTGAATAGATACAATGAGCAGTTCTTC.

This chain joins TRBV2 and TRBJ1-1; TRBD1 matches 9 bases. From germline, CDR1 is SNHLY and CDR2 FYNNEI. CDR3 length equals 19 residues. Germline trimming cut 3 bases from V and 0 bases from J; bases unmatched to any gene: 14. CDR3: CASSDPRTGAASMNTEAFF. DNA for the CDR3: TGTGCCAGCAGTGATCCGCGGACAGGGGCCGCTTCTATGAACACTGAAGCTTTCTTT.

As to this clone: Relative to the germline gene, one junction end is altered; a read error may explain this. The chain has TRBV7-9 and TRBJ1-3; D uncertain. Germline V lookup: CDR1 SEHNR, CDR2 FQNEAQ (reference sequence). The CDR3 covers 15 residues. In DNA, the CDR3 is TGTTCCAGCAGCCCACCAGGAGGTTCTGGAAACACCATATATTTT. Protein product: CSSSPPGGSGNTIYF. Combining the CDR3 with reference TRBV7-9 and TRBJ1-3 gives the whole variable domain DTGVSQNPRHKITKRGQNVTFRCDPISEHNRLYWYRQTLGQGPEFLTYFQNEAQLEKSRLLSDRFSAERPKGSFSTLEIQRTEQGDSAMYLCSSSPPGGSGNTIYFGEGSWLTVV.

A note on this clone: At one end, the junction sequence differs from germline, possibly due to a read error. The chain uses TRBV19 and TRBJ1-2; weak D call: TRBD1 (6 bases). The CDR3 has 11 amino acids. The germline CDR1 and CDR2 sequences are LNHDA and SQIVND (reference sequence). CDR3 DNA: TGTGCCAGTAGTATTTCCGACAGGTCCCACTTC. It is translated as CASSISDRSHF.

CDR3 residues: CASSYALTEYNSPLHF. CDR3 coding DNA: TGTGCCAGCAGTTACGCTTTGACAGAATATAATTCACCCCTCCACTTT. The V and J genes are TRBV6-5 and TRBJ1-6; possibly TRBD1 for D (5 bases). The V gene lost 2 bases and the J gene lost 4 bases, with 12 bases spanning the gap. Germline loops: CDR1 MNHEY, CDR2 SVGAGI. This CDR3 has 16 amino acids.